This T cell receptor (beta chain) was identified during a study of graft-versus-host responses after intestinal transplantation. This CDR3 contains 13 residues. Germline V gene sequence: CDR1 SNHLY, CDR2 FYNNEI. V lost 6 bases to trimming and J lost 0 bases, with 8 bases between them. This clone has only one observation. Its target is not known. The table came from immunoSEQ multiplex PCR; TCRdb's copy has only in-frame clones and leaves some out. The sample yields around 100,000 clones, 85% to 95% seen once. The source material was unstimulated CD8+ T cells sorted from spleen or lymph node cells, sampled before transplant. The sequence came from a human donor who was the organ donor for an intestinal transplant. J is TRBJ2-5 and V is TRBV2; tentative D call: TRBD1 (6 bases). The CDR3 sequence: CASRRQDQETQYF. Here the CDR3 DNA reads TGTGCCAGCAGGCGACAGGACCAAGAGACCCAGTACTTC. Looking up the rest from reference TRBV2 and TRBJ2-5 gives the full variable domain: EPEVTQTPSHQVTQMGQEVILRCVPISNHLYFYWYRQILGQKVEFLVSFYNNEISEKSEIFDDQFSVERPDGSNFTLKIRSTKLEDSAMYFCASRRQDQETQYFGPGTRLLVL.